This T cell receptor (beta chain) was documented in a study of blood T cell repertoires in COVID-19. This clone was detected only once. The CDR3 contains 14 residues. Germline V lookup: CDR1 MNHEY, CDR2 SMNVEV (reference sequence). J gave up 7 bases and V 8 bases, and 9 bases lay outside the gene matches. Grouping used clinical history reported by participants in a survey and questionnaire. TCRdb keeps only in-frame clones here, not all; method: immunoSEQ multiplex PCR. The table includes roughly 190,000 clones, around 80% detected once. Sequencing was performed on PBMCs or T cells enriched from blood (not recorded which). V and J are TRBV27 and TRBJ2-2; TRBD2 agrees at 8 bases. The origin of this receptor is a woman in her fifties or sixties with acute COVID-19. CDR3: CASRHGGAGGELFF. The CDR3 DNA reads TGTGCCAGCCGCCACGGGGGGGCGGGCGGGGAGCTGTTTTTT.